The 8 T cell receptor beta chains presented below share a single source sample, sequenced in a study of cytomegalovirus exposure and HLA in healthy donors. The PCR used 60 Vbeta and 13 Jbeta primers. The repertoire was sequenced with immunoSEQ multiplex PCR; TCRdb's copy has only in-frame clones and lacks some. Its table records 200,000 or so clones. Sample: PBMCs. These receptors came from a boy younger than 18 in good health and CMV-seronegative.

The V call is TRBV7-6, the J call TRBJ1-1; D might be TRBD1 (5 bases). CDR1 and CDR2 from the germline V gene are SGHVS and FNYEAQ. Trimming stripped 1 base from V and 6 bases from J, with 6 bases between. The CDR3 runs 12 residues. The DNA of the CDR3 is TGTGCCAGCAGCTTAGAGGGGTCTGAAGCTTTCTTT. This encodes CASSLEGSEAFF.

The V call is TRBV6-5, the J call TRBJ2-7, with 10 bases lining up with TRBD1. V trimming: 0 bases; J trimming: 12 bases; junction bases outside the gene matches: 8. Per the germline V gene, CDR1 is MNHEY and CDR2 is SVGAGI. The CDR3 loop spans 14 amino acids. CDR3 sequence reads: CASSYSRDRGLRYF. CDR3 in DNA: TGTGCCAGCAGTTACTCGAGGGACAGGGGTCTTCGGTACTTC.

The chain links TRBV5-1 to TRBJ1-1; D is unresolved. The V and J ends lost 6 bases and 8 bases respectively, with 11 bases between them. Germline CDR1 reads SGHRS; CDR2 reads YFSETQ. The CDR3 is made up of 11 amino acids. CDR3 loop: CASTAGREAFF. The CDR3 nucleotides read TGCGCCAGCACCGCCGGGAGAGAAGCTTTCTTT.

The chain links TRBV2 to TRBJ1-5, with D possibly matching TRBD1 (6 bases). CDR3 length equals 15 residues. V lost 6 bases, J lost 6 bases, and 18 bases lay in between. Looked up from germline, CDR1 is SNHLY and CDR2 is FYNNEI. In nucleotides, the CDR3 is TGTGCCAGCAGCGGGGGTCGGGGGGGGCCTCAGCCCCAGCATTTT. It translates to CASSGGRGGPQPQHF.

The chain recombines TRBV7-2 with TRBJ1-1, with 7 nucleotides matching TRBD1. The germline CDR1 and CDR2 sequences are SGHTA and FQGNSA. The CDR3 loop spans 18 amino acids. Germline trimming cut 1 base from V and 0 bases from J; bases unmatched to any gene: 11. CDR3 protein: CASSLDGDSSFLNTEAFF. CDR3 coding DNA: TGTGCCAGCAGCTTAGATGGGGACAGTTCCTTCTTGAACACTGAAGCTTTCTTT.

The rearrangement joins TRBV19 to TRBJ2-2; 9 bases fit TRBD1. The CDR3 runs 14 residues. V lost 6 bases to trimming and J lost 9 bases; unmatched junction nucleotides: 8. The germline V gene encodes CDR1 LNHDA and CDR2 SQIVND (reference sequence). The CDR3 protein is CASRGTGKGRELFF. CDR3 sequence (DNA): TGTGCCAGTAGGGGGACAGGGAAGGGCAGGGAGCTGTTTTTT.

The V and J genes are TRBV19 and TRBJ2-6, with a possible D match to TRBD1 (6 bases). Germline V CDR1 and CDR2: LNHDA, SQIVND (reference sequence). There are 16 residues in the CDR3. V shed 3 bases and J shed 4 bases, with 13 bases lying between them. The CDR3 nucleotides read TGTGCCAGTAGTATGGGGGCGGGTTTAGGGGCCAACGTCCTGACTTTC. Translation: CASSMGAGLGANVLTF.

J is TRBJ1-5 and V is TRBV7-3; D perhaps matches TRBD1 (5 bases). This CDR3 contains 13 residues. Trimming removed 2 bases from V and 7 bases from J, with 9 bases in between. Germline CDR1 reads SGHTA; CDR2 reads FQGTGA. The CDR3 loop is CASSLGAGQPQHF. CDR3 nucleotide sequence: TGTGCCAGCAGCTTAGGGGCGGGACAGCCCCAGCATTTT.